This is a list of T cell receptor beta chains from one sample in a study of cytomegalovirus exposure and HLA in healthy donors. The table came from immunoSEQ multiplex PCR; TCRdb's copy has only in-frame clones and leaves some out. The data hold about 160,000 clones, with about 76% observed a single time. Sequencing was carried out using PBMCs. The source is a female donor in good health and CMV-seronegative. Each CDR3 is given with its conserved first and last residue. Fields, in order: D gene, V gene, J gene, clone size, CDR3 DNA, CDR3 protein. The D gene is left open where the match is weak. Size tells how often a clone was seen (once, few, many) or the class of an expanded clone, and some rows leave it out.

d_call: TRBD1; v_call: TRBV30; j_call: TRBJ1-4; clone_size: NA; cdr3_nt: TGTGCCTGGACCCATCGGACAGGGTTCAGTGAAAAACTGTTTTTT; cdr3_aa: CAWTHRTGFSEKLFF
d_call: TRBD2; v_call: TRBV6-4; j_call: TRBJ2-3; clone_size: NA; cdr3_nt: TGTGCCAGCAGTGAGCGGGGGGGCACAGATACGCAGTATTTT; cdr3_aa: CASSERGGTDTQYF
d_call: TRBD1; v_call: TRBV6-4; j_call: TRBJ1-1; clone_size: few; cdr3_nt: TGTGCCAGCAGTGAGACAGGGCACACTGAAGCTTTCTTT; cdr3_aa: CASSETGHTEAFF
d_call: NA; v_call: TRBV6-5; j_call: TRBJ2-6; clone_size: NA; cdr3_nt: TGTGCCAGCAGTTACTCTTGGGCGTACGGGGCCAACGTCCTGACTTTC; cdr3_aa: CASSYSWAYGANVLTF
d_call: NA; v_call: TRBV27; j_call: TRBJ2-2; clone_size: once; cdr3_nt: TGTGCCAACAGCCCCTGGGCAGGGCCATCGAACACCGGGGAGCTGTTTTTT; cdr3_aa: CANSPWAGPSNTGELFF
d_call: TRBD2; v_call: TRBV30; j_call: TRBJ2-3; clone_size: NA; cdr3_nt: TGTGCCTGGAGTGGCTGGGCTAGCGGGGGTGCTAGCACAGATACGCAGTATTTT; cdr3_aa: CAWSGWASGGASTDTQYF
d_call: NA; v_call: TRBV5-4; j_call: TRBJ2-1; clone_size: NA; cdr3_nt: TGTGCCAGCAGCTTGTCGGCTGGACTTAATGAGCAGTTCTTC; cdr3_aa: CASSLSAGLNEQFF
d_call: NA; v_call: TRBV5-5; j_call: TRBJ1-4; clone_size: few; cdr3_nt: TGTGCCAGCATCCGGGGGGGATCTAATGAAAAACTGTTTTTT; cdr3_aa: CASIRGGSNEKLFF
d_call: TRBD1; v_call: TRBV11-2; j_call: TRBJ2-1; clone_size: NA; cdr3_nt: TGTGCCAGCAGCTATGCAGGGGGCCGCTCCTACAATGAGCAGTTCTTC; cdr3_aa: CASSYAGGRSYNEQFF
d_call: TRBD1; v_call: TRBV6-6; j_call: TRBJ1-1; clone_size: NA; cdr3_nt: TGTGCCAGCAGACCCGGGACAGGGGCCACTGAAGCTTTCTTT; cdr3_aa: CASRPGTGATEAFF
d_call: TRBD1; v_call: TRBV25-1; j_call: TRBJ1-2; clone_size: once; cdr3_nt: TGTGCCAGCAGTGAAGGTTGGACAGGGGGCAGATATGGCTACACCTTC; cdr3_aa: CASSEGWTGGRYGYTF
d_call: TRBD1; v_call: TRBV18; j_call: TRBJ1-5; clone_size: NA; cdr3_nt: TGTGCCAGCTCACTCGGACAGGGACTTTTAGCCGGCAATCAGCCCCAGCATTTT; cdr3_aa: CASSLGQGLLAGNQPQHF
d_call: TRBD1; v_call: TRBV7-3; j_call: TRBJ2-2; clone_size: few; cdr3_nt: TGTGCCAGCAGCTCAGGGGGCACCGGGGAGCTGTTTTTT; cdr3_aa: CASSSGGTGELFF
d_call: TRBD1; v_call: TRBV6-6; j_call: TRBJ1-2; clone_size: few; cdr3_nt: TGTGCTAAAAAAATAATCCGGGACAGGCAAAACACCTTC; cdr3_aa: CAKKIIRDRQNTF
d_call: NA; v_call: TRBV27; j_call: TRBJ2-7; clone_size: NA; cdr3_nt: TGTGCCAGCAGTGACAGGGAGGTTGGCGGATACGAGCAGTACTTC; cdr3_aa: CASSDREVGGYEQYF
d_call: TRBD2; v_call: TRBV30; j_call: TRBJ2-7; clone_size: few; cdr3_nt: TGTGCCTGGAACAGCGGGAGGTACGAGCAGTACTTC; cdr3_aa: CAWNSGRYEQYF
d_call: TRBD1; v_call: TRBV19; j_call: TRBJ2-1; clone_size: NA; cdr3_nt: TGTGCCAGTAACGACCCGGGACAGGGGGCCCATGAGCAGTTCTTC; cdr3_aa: CASNDPGQGAHEQFF
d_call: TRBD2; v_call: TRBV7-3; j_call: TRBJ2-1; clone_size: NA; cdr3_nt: TGTGCCAGCAGCTTACGAGCGGGAGCAGGTTACAATGAGCAGTTCTTC; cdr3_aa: CASSLRAGAGYNEQFF
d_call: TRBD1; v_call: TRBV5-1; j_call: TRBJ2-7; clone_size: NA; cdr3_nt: TGCGCCAGCAGCTTAAACAGGGGATCTAACGAGCAGTACTTC; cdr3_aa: CASSLNRGSNEQYF
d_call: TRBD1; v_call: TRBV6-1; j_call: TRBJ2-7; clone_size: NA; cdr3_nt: TGTGCCACCTACCCAGGGGGCTACGAGCAGTACTTC; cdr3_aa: CATYPGGYEQYF
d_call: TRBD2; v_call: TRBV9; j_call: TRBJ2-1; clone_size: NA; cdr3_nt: TGTGCCAGCAGCGTAAGTACTAGCGGGTTGAGCTCCTACAATGAGCAGTTCTTC; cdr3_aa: CASSVSTSGLSSYNEQFF
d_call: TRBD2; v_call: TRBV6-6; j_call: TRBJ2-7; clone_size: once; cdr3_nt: TGTGCCAGCACCCCAGCGGGGGCCCCCTACGAGCAGTACTTC; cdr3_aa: CASTPAGAPYEQYF
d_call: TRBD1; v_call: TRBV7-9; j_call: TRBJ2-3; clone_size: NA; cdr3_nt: TGTGCCAGCAGCTTAGTCCAGGGGGTTGCAGATACGCAGTATTTT; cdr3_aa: CASSLVQGVADTQYF
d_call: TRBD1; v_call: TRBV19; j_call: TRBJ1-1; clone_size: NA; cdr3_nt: TGTGCCAGTAGTCCTCGGGACAGGGCCACTGAAGCTTTCTTT; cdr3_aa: CASSPRDRATEAFF
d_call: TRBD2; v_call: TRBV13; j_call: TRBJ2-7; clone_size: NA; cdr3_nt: TGTGCCAGCAGCGGCCGCCTCGGTAGCGGGGGGGGTTCCTACGAGCAGTACTTC; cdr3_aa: CASSGRLGSGGGSYEQYF
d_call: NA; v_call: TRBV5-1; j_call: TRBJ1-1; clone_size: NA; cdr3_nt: TGCGCCAGCAGCTTGGGTTCGCTGAGGAACACTGAAGCTTTCTTT; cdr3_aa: CASSLGSLRNTEAFF
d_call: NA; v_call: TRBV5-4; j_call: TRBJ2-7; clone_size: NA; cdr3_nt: TGTGCCAGCAGCGGAAGAACAGGGAGCTCCTACGAGCAGTACTTC; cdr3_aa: CASSGRTGSSYEQYF
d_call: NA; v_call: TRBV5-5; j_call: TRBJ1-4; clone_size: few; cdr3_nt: TGTGCCAGCAGCTTGTACCGAGGGTCGGAACTGTTTTTT; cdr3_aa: CASSLYRGSELFF
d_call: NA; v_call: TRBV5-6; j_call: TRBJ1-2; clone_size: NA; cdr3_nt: TGTGCCAGCAGCCCCGCGGGACCTAACTATGGCTACACCTTC; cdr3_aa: CASSPAGPNYGYTF